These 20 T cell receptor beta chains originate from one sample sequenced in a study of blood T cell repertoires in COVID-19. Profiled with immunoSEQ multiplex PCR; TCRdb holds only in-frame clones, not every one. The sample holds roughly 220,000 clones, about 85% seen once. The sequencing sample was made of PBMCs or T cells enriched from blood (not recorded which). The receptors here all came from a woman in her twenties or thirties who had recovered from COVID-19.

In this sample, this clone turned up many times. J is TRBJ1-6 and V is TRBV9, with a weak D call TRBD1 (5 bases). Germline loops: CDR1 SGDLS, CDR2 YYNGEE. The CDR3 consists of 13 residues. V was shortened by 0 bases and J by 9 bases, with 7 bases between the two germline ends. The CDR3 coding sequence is TGTGCCAGCAGCGTAGCCAGGGCTTCACCCCTCCACTTT. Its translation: CASSVARASPLHF.

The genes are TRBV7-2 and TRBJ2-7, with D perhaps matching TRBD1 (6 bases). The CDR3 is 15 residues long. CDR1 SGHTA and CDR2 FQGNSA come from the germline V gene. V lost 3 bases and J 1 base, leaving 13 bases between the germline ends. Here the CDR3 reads CASSFIQGSSYEQYF. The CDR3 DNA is TGTGCCAGCAGCTTCATACAGGGATCTTCCTACGAGCAGTACTTC.

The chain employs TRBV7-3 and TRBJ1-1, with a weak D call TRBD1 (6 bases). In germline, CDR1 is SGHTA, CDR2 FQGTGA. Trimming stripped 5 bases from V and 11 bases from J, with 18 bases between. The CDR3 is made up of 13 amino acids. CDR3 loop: CASSAGVRERAFF. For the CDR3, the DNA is TGTGCCAGCAGCGCAGGGGTCAGGGAACGGGCTTTCTTT.

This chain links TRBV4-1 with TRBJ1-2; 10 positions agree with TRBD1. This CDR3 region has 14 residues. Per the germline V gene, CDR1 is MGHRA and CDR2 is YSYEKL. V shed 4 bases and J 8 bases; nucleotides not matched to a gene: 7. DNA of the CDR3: TGCGCCAGCAGCCCCCGGGACAGGGGAGGCGGCTACACCTTC. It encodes CASSPRDRGGGYTF.

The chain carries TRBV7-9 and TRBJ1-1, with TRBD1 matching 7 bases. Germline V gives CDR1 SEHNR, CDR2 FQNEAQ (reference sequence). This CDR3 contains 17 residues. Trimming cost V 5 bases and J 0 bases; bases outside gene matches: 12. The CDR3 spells CASSPRTGGSLNTEAFF. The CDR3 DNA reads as TGTGCCAGCAGCCCAAGGACAGGTGGTTCCTTGAACACTGAAGCTTTCTTT.

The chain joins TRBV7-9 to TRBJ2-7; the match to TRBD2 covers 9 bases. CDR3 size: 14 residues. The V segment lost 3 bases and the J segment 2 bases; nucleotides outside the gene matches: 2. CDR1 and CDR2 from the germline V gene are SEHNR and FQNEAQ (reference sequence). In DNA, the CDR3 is TGTGCCAGCAGCTTGACTAGCGGTCCCTACGAGCAGTACTTC. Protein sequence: CASSLTSGPYEQYF. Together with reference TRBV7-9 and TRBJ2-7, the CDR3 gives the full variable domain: DTGVSQNPRHKITKRGQNVTFRCDPISEHNRLYWYRQTLGQGPEFLTYFQNEAQLEKSRLLSDRFSAERPKGSFSTLEIQRTEQGDSAMYLCASSLTSGPYEQYFGPGTRLTVT.

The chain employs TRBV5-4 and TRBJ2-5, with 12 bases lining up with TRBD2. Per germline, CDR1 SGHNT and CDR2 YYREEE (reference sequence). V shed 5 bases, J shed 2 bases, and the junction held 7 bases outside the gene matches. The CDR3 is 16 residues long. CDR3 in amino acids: CASRYRLAGEQETQYF. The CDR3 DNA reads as TGTGCCAGCAGATATAGACTAGCGGGGGAGCAAGAGACCCAGTACTTC.

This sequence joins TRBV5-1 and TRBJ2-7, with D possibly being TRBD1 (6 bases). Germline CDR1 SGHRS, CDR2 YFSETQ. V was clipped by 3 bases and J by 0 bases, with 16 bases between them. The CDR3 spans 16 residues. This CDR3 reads CASSYEAGASSYEQYF. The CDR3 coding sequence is TGCGCCAGCAGCTACGAAGCAGGGGCCAGCTCCTACGAGCAGTACTTC.

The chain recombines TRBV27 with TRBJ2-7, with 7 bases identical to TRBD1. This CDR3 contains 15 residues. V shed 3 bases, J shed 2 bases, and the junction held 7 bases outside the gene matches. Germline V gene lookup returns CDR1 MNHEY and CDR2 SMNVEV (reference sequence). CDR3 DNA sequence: TGTGCCAGCAGTTTCTCGACAGGGCCTACCTACGAGCAGTACTTC. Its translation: CASSFSTGPTYEQYF.

CDR3 residues: CAIRTGGYGYTF. The CDR3 region has the DNA TGTGCCATCAGGACAGGGGGTTACGGCTACACCTTC. J is TRBJ1-2 and V is TRBV10-3; TRBD1 aligns across 9 bases. V was clipped by 6 bases and J by 8 bases; unmatched bases: 4. This CDR3 contains 12 residues. In germline, CDR1 is ENHRY, CDR2 SYGVKD.

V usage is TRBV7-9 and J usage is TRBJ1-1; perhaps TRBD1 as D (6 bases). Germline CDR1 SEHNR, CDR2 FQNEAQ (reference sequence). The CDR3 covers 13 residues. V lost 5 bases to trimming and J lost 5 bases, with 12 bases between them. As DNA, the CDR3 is TGTGCCAGCAGCCGGGCAGGGGAGACTGAAGCTTTCTTT. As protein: CASSRAGETEAFF.

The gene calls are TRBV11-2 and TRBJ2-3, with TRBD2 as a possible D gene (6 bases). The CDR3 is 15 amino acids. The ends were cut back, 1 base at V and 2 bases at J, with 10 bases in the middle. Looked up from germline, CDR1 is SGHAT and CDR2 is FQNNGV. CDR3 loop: CASSLVRGPTDTQYF. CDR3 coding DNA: TGTGCCAGCAGCTTAGTGCGGGGCCCCACAGATACGCAGTATTTT. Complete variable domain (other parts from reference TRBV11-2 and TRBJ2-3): EAGVAQSPRYKIIEKRQSVAFWCNPISGHATLYWYQQILGQGPKLLIQFQNNGVVDDSQLPKDRFSAERLKGVDSTLKIQPAKLEDSAVYLCASSLVRGPTDTQYFGPGTRLTVL.

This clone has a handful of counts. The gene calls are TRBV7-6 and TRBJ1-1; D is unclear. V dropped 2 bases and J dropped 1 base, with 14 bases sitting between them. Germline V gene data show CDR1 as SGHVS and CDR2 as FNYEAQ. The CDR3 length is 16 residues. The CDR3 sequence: CASSLSRTFRNTEAFF. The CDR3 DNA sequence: TGTGCCAGCAGCTTATCACGGACTTTTCGGAACACTGAAGCTTTCTTT.

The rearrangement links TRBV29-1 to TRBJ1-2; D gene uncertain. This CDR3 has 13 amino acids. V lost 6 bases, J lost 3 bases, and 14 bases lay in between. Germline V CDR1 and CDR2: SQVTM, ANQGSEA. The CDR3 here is CSVRIADDYGYTF. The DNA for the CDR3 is TGCAGCGTCCGCATCGCAGATGACTATGGCTACACCTTC.

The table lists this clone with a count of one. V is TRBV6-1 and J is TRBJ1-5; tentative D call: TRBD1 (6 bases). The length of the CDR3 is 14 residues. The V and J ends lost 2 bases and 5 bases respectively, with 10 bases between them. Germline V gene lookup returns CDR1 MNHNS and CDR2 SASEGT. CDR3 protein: CASSEYREDQPQHF. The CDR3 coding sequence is TGTGCCAGCAGTGAATACAGGGAAGATCAGCCCCAGCATTTT.

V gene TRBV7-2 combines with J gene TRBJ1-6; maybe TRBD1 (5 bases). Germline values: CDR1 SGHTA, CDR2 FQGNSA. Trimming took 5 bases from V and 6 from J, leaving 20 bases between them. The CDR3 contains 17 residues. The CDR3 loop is CASSDKGVWVGNSPLHF. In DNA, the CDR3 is TGTGCCAGCAGCGATAAAGGGGTGTGGGTCGGTAATTCACCCCTCCACTTT.

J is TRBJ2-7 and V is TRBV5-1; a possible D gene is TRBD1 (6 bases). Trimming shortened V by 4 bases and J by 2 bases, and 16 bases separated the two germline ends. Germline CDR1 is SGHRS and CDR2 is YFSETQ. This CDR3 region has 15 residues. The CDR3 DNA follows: TGCGCCAGCAGCGCCAGGACAGCCCTAACCTACGAGCAGTACTTC. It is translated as CASSARTALTYEQYF.

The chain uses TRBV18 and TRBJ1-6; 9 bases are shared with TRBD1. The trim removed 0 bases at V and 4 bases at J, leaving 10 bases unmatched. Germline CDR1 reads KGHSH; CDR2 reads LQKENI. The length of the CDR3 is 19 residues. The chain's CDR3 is CASSPPIGTGPIYNSPLHF. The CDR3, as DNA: TGTGCCAGCTCACCACCCATCGGGACAGGGCCAATATATAATTCACCCCTCCACTTT.

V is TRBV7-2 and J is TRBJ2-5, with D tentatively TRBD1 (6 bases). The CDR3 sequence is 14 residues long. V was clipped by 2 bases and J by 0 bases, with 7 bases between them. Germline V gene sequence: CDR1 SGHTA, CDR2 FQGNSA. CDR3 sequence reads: CASSLQGNQETQYF. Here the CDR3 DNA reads TGTGCCAGCAGCTTACAGGGGAACCAAGAGACCCAGTACTTC.

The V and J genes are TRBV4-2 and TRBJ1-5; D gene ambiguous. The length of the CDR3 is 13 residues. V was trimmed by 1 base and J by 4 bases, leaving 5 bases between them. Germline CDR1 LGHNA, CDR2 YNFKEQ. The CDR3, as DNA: TGTGCCAGCAGCCAAGGACTGAATCAGCCCCAGCATTTT. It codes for CASSQGLNQPQHF.